This paragraph covers one TCR beta chain sequence. TCRdb keeps only in-frame clones here, not all; method: immunoSEQ multiplex PCR. This table holds 340,000 or so clones, more than 70% found once. The source of the sample is a study of blood T cell repertoires in COVID-19. Study as a whole: Some COVID-19 samples were acute and others convalescent; all came from the United States, Italy and Spain.

Germline values: CDR1 LNHNV, CDR2 YYDKDF (reference sequence). The CDR3 covers 17 residues. V was shortened by 1 base and J by 1 base, with 16 bases between the two germline ends. This receptor was taken from a man aged 25-45 years with active or convalescent COVID-19. Material for sequencing was peripheral blood. This sequence joins TRBV15 and TRBJ1-1; D is perhaps TRBD1 (6 bases). The CDR3 loop reads CATSRGGPGERNTEAFF. The CDR3 nucleotides are TGTGCCACCAGCAGAGGAGGGCCAGGGGAACGGAACACTGAAGCTTTCTTT. Combining the CDR3 with reference TRBV15 and TRBJ1-1 gives the whole variable domain DAMVIQNPRYQVTQFGKPVTLSCSQTLNHNVMYWYQQKSSQAPKLLFHYYDKDFNNEADTPDNFQSRRPNTSFCFLDIRSPGLGDTAMYLCATSRGGPGERNTEAFFGQGTRLTVV.